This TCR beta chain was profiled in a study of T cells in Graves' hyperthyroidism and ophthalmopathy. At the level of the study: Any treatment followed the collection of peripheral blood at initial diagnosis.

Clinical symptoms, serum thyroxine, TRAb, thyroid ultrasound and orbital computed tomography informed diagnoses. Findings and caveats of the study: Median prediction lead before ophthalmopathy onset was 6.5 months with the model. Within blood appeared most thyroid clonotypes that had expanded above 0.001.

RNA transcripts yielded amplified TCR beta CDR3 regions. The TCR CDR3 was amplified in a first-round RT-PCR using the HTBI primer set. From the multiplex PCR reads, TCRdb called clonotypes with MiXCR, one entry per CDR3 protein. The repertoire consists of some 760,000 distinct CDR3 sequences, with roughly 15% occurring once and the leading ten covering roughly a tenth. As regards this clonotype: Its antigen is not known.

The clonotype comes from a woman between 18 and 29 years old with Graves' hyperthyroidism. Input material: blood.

The CDR3: CAIRPTGGMPYGYTF. The CDR3 DNA follows: TGTGCCATCAGACCCACAGGGGGCATGCCCTATGGCTACACCTTC. The chain combines TRBV10-3 with TRBJ1-2, with 9 nucleotides matching TRBD1. CDR3 length: 15 residues. Germline V lookup: CDR1 ENHRY, CDR2 SYGVKD. V gave up 6 bases and J gave up 4 bases; unmatched junction bases: 9.